Each of the 31 T cell receptor beta chains below was sequenced from the same sample in a study of regulatory T cells in long-lasting Graves disease (dated by TCRdb to the early 2020s). The method was multiplex PCR. The run used an Illumina HiSeq 4000. To build TCR beta libraries, CDR3 regions were amplified by Arm-PCR using iRepertoire HTBI primers. The public reads were reanalyzed by TCRdb: fastp trimming at Q25, MiXCR alignment, in-frame beta chains only. Rows are unified per CDR3 protein, each entry keeping the most common DNA and genes. This sample holds some 320,000 distinct CDR3 sequences; more than 15% were observed only once. 38% of the sample lies in the top ten. This specimen's time point label, interpreted: newly diagnosed GD, antithyroid drugs for less than 3 months. For both TCR sequencing and RNA sequencing, RNA was extracted from PBMCs using TRIzol. The sample consisted of peripheral blood mononuclear cells (PBMCs), taken at new diagnosis, from a patient treated with antithyroid drugs. These receptors originate from a female donor with Graves disease.

This chain uses TRBV24-1 with TRBJ2-1, with 12 bases matching TRBD2. With V trimmed by 1 base and J by 9 bases, 6 bases remained unmatched. The germline gives CDR1 KGHDR, CDR2 SFDVKD. The CDR3 has 16 amino acids. As DNA, the CDR3 is TGTGCCACCAGTGATTTAGCTAGCGGGAGGGCAGGTGAGCAGTTCTTC. This codes for CATSDLASGRAGEQFF.

This clonotype came up a few times. This sequence joins TRBV6-5 and TRBJ2-1; D may be TRBD2 (6 bases). Germline V CDR1 and CDR2: MNHEY, SVGAGI. Trimming took off 4 bases at V and 5 bases at J, with 12 bases between the two ends. CDR3 length: 14 residues. The DNA for the CDR3 is TGTGCCAGCAGTTTCAATGGCGGGAACAATGAGCAGTTCTTC. Translating gives CASSFNGGNNEQFF.

This clonotype was seen at least ten times. The V gene is TRBV27, the J gene TRBJ2-5; D possibly matches TRBD1 or TRBD2 (5 bases each). The length of the CDR3 is 17 residues. The germline CDR1 and CDR2 sequences are MNHEY and SMNVEV (reference sequence). Trimming pared 2 bases from V and 5 bases from J, leaving 21 bases between. The CDR3 nucleotides read TGTGCCAGCAGTTTAGGTTATGGGGGTGAAGGTTCGGAGACCCAGTACTTC. It specifies CASSLGYGGEGSETQYF.

This clonotype was seen at least ten times. V gene TRBV12-3 or TRBV12-4 combines with J gene TRBJ2-1, with unresolved D. With 5 bases removed from V and 7 bases from J, the gap between germline ends came to 15 bases. CDR3 length equals 14 residues. The CDR3: CASSEPGRINEQFF. CDR3 nucleotide sequence: TGTGCCAGCAGTGAACCGGGCCGTATTAATGAGCAGTTCTTC.

Ten or more counts support this clonotype. The chain has TRBV19 and TRBJ2-3; possible D gene TRBD1, 6 bases. Trimming pared 6 bases from V and 3 bases from J, leaving 13 bases between. Germline CDR1 reads LNHDA; CDR2 reads SQIVND (reference sequence). The CDR3 sequence is 14 residues long. As DNA, the CDR3 is TGTGCCAGTAGGCCGACAGGTCGGACAGATACGCAGTATTTT. As protein: CASRPTGRTDTQYF.

The rearrangement uses TRBV2 and TRBJ2-1, with D possibly TRBD2 on 5 matching bases. The V and J ends lost 2 bases and 4 bases respectively, with 9 bases between them. Germline loops: CDR1 SNHLY, CDR2 FYNNEI. The CDR3 has 14 residues. CDR3 in amino acids: CASSESGFYNEQFF. In DNA, the CDR3 is TGTGCCAGCAGTGAATCGGGATTTTACAATGAGCAGTTCTTC.

Note on this clonotype: A read error likely explains this, since a far larger clone differs by one base. The chain is built from TRBV6-2 or TRBV6-3 and TRBJ2-7; tentatively, D is TRBD1 or TRBD2 (5 bases each). The length of the CDR3 is 14 residues. Germline assignment: CDR1 MNHEY and CDR2 SVGEGT. The CDR3 loop is CASKFNSGTYEQCF. DNA of the CDR3: TGTGCCAGCAAGTTCAATTCAGGGACCTACGAGCAGTGCTTC.

This rearrangement joins TRBV9 to TRBJ2-1; D unclear. The CDR3 has 11 residues. V gave up 0 bases and J gave up 10 bases, with 5 bases separating them. CDR1 and CDR2 (germline): SGDLS, YYNGEE. CDR3 bases: TGTGCCAGCAGCGTAGATGGGGAGCAGTTCTTC. Translation gives CASSVDGEQFF. Together with reference TRBV9 and TRBJ2-1, the CDR3 gives the full variable domain: DSGVTQTPKHLITATGQRVTLRCSPRSGDLSVYWYQQSLDQGLQFLIQYYNGEERAKGNILERFSAQQFPDLHSELNLSSLELGDSALYFCASSVDGEQFFGPGTRLTVL.

There are many counts of this clonotype. This sequence joins TRBV27 and TRBJ2-7; the D gene is possibly TRBD2 (6 bases). Looked up from germline, CDR1 is MNHEY and CDR2 is SMNVEV (reference sequence). The CDR3 is 13 amino acids. Trimming removed 5 bases at V and 3 bases at J, with 11 bases between. The CDR3 region is CASSRGIFYEQYF. CDR3 sequence (DNA): TGTGCCAGCAGTCGGGGGATCTTCTACGAGCAGTACTTC.

This clonotype was counted ten times or more. CDR3: CASSPADRYEQYF. CDR3 DNA: TGTGCCAGCAGCCCCGCGGACAGATACGAGCAGTACTTC. The rearrangement links TRBV7-9 to TRBJ2-7; D possibly corresponds to TRBD1 (6 bases). This CDR3 is 13 amino acids long. V lost 5 bases, J lost 4 bases, and 12 bases lay in between. The germline V gene encodes CDR1 SEHNR and CDR2 FQNEAQ (reference sequence).

This clonotype was counted ten times or more. Sequence at one end of the junction differs from germline and may be a read error. V is TRBV27 and J is TRBJ2-1; 9 nucleotides match TRBD2. Germline V gene lookup returns CDR1 MNHEY and CDR2 SMNVEV (reference sequence). The CDR3 contains 15 residues. CDR3 region: CASSPLAGVGNEQFF. The CDR3 region has the DNA TGCGCCAGCAGCCCGTTAGCGGGAGTAGGGAATGAGCAGTTCTTC.

Many counts were recorded for this clonotype. The chain has TRBV3-1 and TRBJ2-4, with D possibly TRBD2 on 6 matching bases. Germline V CDR1 and CDR2: LGHDT, YNNKEL (reference sequence). With 3 bases removed from V and 1 base from J, the gap between germline ends came to 7 bases. This CDR3 region has 14 residues. CDR3 coding DNA: TGTGCCAGCAGCCACGGGGGTGCCAAAAACATTCAGTACTTC. It encodes CASSHGGAKNIQYF.

This clonotype has at least ten counts. J is TRBJ1-5 and V is TRBV12-3 or TRBV12-4, with D possibly TRBD1 on 5 matching bases. V shed 3 bases and J shed 4 bases, with 13 bases lying between them. The CDR3 is made up of 15 amino acids. The CDR3 spells CASSFSGSGNQPQHF. The CDR3 DNA reads TGTGCCAGCAGTTTCTCAGGGAGTGGGAATCAGCCCCAGCATTTT.

This clonotype occurred many times. The J gene is TRBJ1-1, the V gene TRBV10-2; possibly TRBD1 for D (5 bases). Germline V gene sequence: CDR1 WSHSY, CDR2 SAAADI. V was shortened by 6 bases and J by 7 bases, with 18 bases between the two germline ends. The CDR3 sequence is 14 residues long. DNA of the CDR3: TGCGCCAGCAGCACAAGCGGACACCCAAGTGAAGCTTTCTTT. This encodes CASSTSGHPSEAFF.

The rearrangement links TRBV27 to TRBJ2-7; unclear D gene. CDR1 and CDR2 from the germline V gene are MNHEY and SMNVEV (reference sequence). V gave up 3 bases and J gave up 1 base, with 13 bases separating them. This CDR3 spans 15 amino acids. The CDR3 DNA reads TGTGCCAGCAGTTTTCAGAGAACCCTATCCTACGAGCAGTACTTC. Its protein is CASSFQRTLSYEQYF.

This clonotype was detected ten times or more. V usage is TRBV12-3 or TRBV12-4 and J usage is TRBJ2-5; no clear D gene. CDR3 length equals 15 residues. V was trimmed by 3 bases and J by 4 bases, leaving 15 bases between them. The CDR3 coding sequence is TGTGCCAGCAGTTTTGTGTCGGCATGGGGAGAGACCCAGTACTTC. Amino acid sequence: CASSFVSAWGETQYF.

This clonotype showed up just a few times. The V gene is TRBV28, the J gene TRBJ2-5; D perhaps matches TRBD2 (5 bases). CDR1 is MDHEN and CDR2 is SYDVKM in the germline V gene. V was shortened by 5 bases and J by 4 bases, with 23 bases between the two germline ends. CDR3 size: 17 residues. The CDR3 coding sequence is TGTGCCAGCAGTGTTTCGGAGGAGGCGGTCATTCGAGAGACCCAGTACTTC. It translates to CASSVSEEAVIRETQYF.

In this sample, this clonotype turned up many times. The gene calls are TRBV7-3 and TRBJ2-3; 8 bases map to TRBD2. V trimming: 4 bases; J trimming: 3 bases; junction bases outside the gene matches: 0. Looked up from germline, CDR1 is SGHTA and CDR2 is FQGTGA. This CDR3 is built from 13 residues. The CDR3 protein is CASSSSGTDTQYF. Written as DNA, the CDR3 is TGTGCCAGCAGCTCTAGCGGGACAGATACGCAGTATTTT.

This clonotype has at least ten counts. This chain connects TRBV10-3 to TRBJ1-1, with D possibly matching TRBD1 (5 bases). V lost 10 bases and J lost 1, with 16 bases in between. This CDR3 has 14 residues. In germline, CDR1 is ENHRY, CDR2 SYGVKD. The CDR3 coding sequence is TGTGCCACCAAACCGGATGGGACGAACACTGAAGCTTTCTTT. Translated: CATKPDGTNTEAFF.

There are many counts of this clonotype. This rearrangement joins TRBV29-1 to TRBJ1-1; tentative D call: TRBD1 (6 bases). Germline CDR1 reads SQVTM; CDR2 reads ANQGSEA. The CDR3 contains 14 residues. Between the trimmed V and J ends, which lost 6 bases and 1 base, there was a span of 15 bases. CDR3 in DNA: TGCAGCGTGAAAATGGGGGGGGCGAACACTGAAGCTTTCTTT. It translates to CSVKMGGANTEAFF. Drawing the rest from reference TRBV29-1 and TRBJ1-1, the complete variable domain is SAVISQKPSRDICQRGTSLTIQCQVDSQVTMMFWYRQQPGQSLTLIATANQGSEATYESGFVIDKFPISRPNLTFSTLTVSNMSPEDSSIYLCSVKMGGANTEAFFGQGTRLTVV.

About this clonotype itself: Since a far larger clone is one base different, this is likely a read error. The chain couples TRBV11-1 to TRBJ2-5; D gene unclear. The CDR3 totals 15 residues. The V end was cut by 7 bases, the J end by 3 bases, with 18 bases between. Germline CDR1 reads SGHAT; CDR2 reads FQDESV (reference sequence). The CDR3 is CASNSSDAEEETQYF. CDR3 bases: TGTGCCAGCAACTCGTCGGACGCCGAAGAAGAGACCCAGTACTTC. The variable domain in full, completed from reference TRBV11-1 and TRBJ2-5, reads EAEVAQSPRYKITEKSQAVAFWCDPISGHATLYWYRQILGQGPELLVQFQDESVVDDSQLPKDRFSAERLKGVDSTLKIQPAELGDSAMYLCASNSSDAEEETQYFGPGTRLLVL.

The V gene is TRBV5-5, the J gene TRBJ2-1, with D possibly TRBD1 on 6 matching bases. The V end lost 2 bases, the J end lost 9 bases, and 9 bases lay between the germline ends. This CDR3 is built from 12 residues. The germline V gene has CDR1 SGHKS and CDR2 YYEKEE (reference sequence). The CDR3 DNA reads TGTGCCAGCAGCTTCACAGGGATTGAGCAGTTCTTC. Encoded protein: CASSFTGIEQFF.

This clonotype appeared a few times. This sequence joins TRBV7-9 and TRBJ2-3; the D gene could be TRBD1 or TRBD2 (5 bases each). V was clipped by 1 base and J by 1 base, with 12 bases between them. CDR1 is SEHNR and CDR2 is FQNEAQ in the germline V gene (reference sequence). CDR3 length: 16 amino acids. In nucleotides, the CDR3 is TGTGCCAGCAGCTTAGAGGGACGGGACGGCACAGATACGCAGTATTTT. Its protein is CASSLEGRDGTDTQYF.

The J gene is TRBJ1-5, the V gene TRBV4-1, with D perhaps TRBD1 (5 bases). Trimming shortened V by 4 bases and J by 2 bases, and 12 bases separated the two germline ends. CDR1 is MGHRA, CDR2 YSYEKL, per germline. The CDR3 consists of 15 residues. This CDR3 reads CASSPLGAGNQPQHF. CDR3 bases: TGCGCCAGCAGCCCCCTCGGGGCAGGCAATCAGCCCCAGCATTTT.

This clonotype was seen repeatedly, ten times or more. The gene calls are TRBV20-1 and TRBJ2-3; TRBD2 matches at 10 bases. There are 18 residues in the CDR3. CDR1 and CDR2 (germline): DFQATT, SNEGSKA (reference sequence). V was pared by 2 bases and J by 3 bases, with 14 bases of the junction left unmatched. The CDR3 DNA is TGCAGTGCTAGAAACCCAGCGCGGCTAGCGGGAGTAACAGATACGCAGTATTTT. It translates to CSARNPARLAGVTDTQYF.

This clonotype was counted many times. The chain joins TRBV6-5 to TRBJ1-1; D ambiguous. This CDR3 comprises 13 residues. The V and J ends lost 4 bases and 2 bases respectively, with 8 bases between them. Per the germline V gene, CDR1 is MNHEY and CDR2 is SVGAGI. The CDR3 DNA reads TGTGCCAGCAGTTTACTTGTTAACACTGAAGCTTTCTTT. Its translation is CASSLLVNTEAFF.

Regarding this clonotype: A far larger clone differs by one base, so this is likely a read error. The chain is built from TRBV11-2 and TRBJ2-2; a weak D match, TRBD1 (5 bases). The CDR3 totals 13 residues. The germline V and J ends were trimmed by 5 bases and 6 bases, with 10 bases remaining between them. Germline V gives CDR1 SGHAT, CDR2 FQNNGV. In nucleotides, the CDR3 is TGTGCCAGCAGCAAGGACATTGCCGGGGAGCTGTTTTTT. Amino acid sequence: CASSKDIAGELFF.

With regard to this clonotype: A far more abundant clone sits one base away, making this likely a read error. Given the absence of the conserved phenylalanine or tryptophan at the CDR3 end, a read error is likely. The chain links TRBV30 to TRBJ2-1, with TRBD1 identical over 7 bases. The J call may be mistaken, given a closer DNA end match to TRBJ2-5. CDR1 and CDR2 (germline): GTSNPN, SVGIG (reference sequence). This CDR3 is 13 amino acids long. This CDR3 reads CAWSDRGMETQYS. CDR3 bases: TGTGCCTGGAGTGACAGGGGAATGGAGACCCAGTACTCC.

This clonotype has at least ten counts. The chain combines TRBV25-1 with TRBJ1-6, with 8 bases fitting TRBD1. V shed 1 base, J shed 10 bases, and the junction held 3 bases outside the gene matches. Looked up from germline, CDR1 is MGHDK and CDR2 is SYGVNS. The CDR3 has 14 amino acids. The CDR3 loop reads CASSEWAGGSPLHF. The CDR3 bases are TGTGCCAGCAGTGAATGGGCAGGGGGCTCACCCCTCCACTTT.

As to this clonotype: This clone may be a read error of a much larger clone one base away. The chain uses TRBV5-1 and TRBJ2-3; D not resolved. The DNA end lines up better with TRBJ2-1; the J call may be wrong. The CDR3 sequence is 14 residues long. Germline V lookup: CDR1 SGHRS, CDR2 YFSETQ. CDR3 DNA sequence: TGCGCCAGCAGCTCTGTAAGAGGCGACGATGAGCAGTTCTTC. It specifies CASSSVRGDDEQFF.

This clonotype has at least ten counts. The J gene is TRBJ2-3, the V gene TRBV28; 9 nucleotides match TRBD2. This CDR3 has 15 amino acids. V shed 7 bases and J 0 bases; nucleotides not matched to a gene: 5. The germline gives CDR1 MDHEN, CDR2 SYDVKM. The CDR3 sequence is CASKTSGQSTDTQYF. In DNA, the CDR3 is TGTGCCAGCAAGACTAGCGGTCAGAGCACAGATACGCAGTATTTT.